These T cell receptor beta chains were read from a single sample in a study of cytomegalovirus exposure and HLA in healthy donors. TCRdb's table, derived via immunoSEQ multiplex PCR, lists solely in-frame clones and lacks some. The sample consists of 250,000 to 350,000 clones, 86% of them appearing once. Sequencing was carried out using PBMCs. The receptor set was obtained from a man aged 40-49 years in good health and CMV-seropositive. Both conserved end residues are part of each CDR3. Fields, in order: J gene, D gene, V gene, clone size, CDR3 DNA, CDR3 protein. D genes are given only for firm matches. Some rows mark clone size as missing; the rest say once, few, many or name a class of expanded clone.

j_call: TRBJ2-3; d_call: TRBD2; v_call: TRBV7-8; clone_size: .; cdr3_nt: TGTGCCAGCAGACTAGCGGGAGCATCAGATACGCAGTATTTT; cdr3_aa: CASRLAGASDTQYF
j_call: TRBJ2-7; d_call: .; v_call: TRBV4-1; clone_size: .; cdr3_nt: TGCGCCAGCAGCCATCAAGAGGGCCCCTACGAGCAGTACTTC; cdr3_aa: CASSHQEGPYEQYF
j_call: TRBJ1-6; d_call: .; v_call: TRBV5-1; clone_size: .; cdr3_nt: TGCGCCAGCAGCCGGCGGAGCTCCTATAATTCACCCCTCCACTTT; cdr3_aa: CASSRRSSYNSPLHF
j_call: TRBJ1-1; d_call: .; v_call: TRBV7-9; clone_size: .; cdr3_nt: TGTGCCAGCAGCTTCGGACAGTATAAGAACACTGAAGCTTTCTTT; cdr3_aa: CASSFGQYKNTEAFF
j_call: TRBJ2-7; d_call: .; v_call: TRBV15; clone_size: few; cdr3_nt: TGTGCCACCAGCAGAGATGTGGAGTCTTACGAGCAGTACTTC; cdr3_aa: CATSRDVESYEQYF
j_call: TRBJ2-7; d_call: TRBD1; v_call: TRBV6-1; clone_size: .; cdr3_nt: TGTGCCAGCAGTGAGGCCCGGACAGGAGCCTACGAGCAGTACTTC; cdr3_aa: CASSEARTGAYEQYF
j_call: TRBJ1-5; d_call: TRBD1; v_call: TRBV2; clone_size: .; cdr3_nt: TGTGCCAGCAGGGGGGGACAGGAAAATCAGCCCCAGCATTTT; cdr3_aa: CASRGGQENQPQHF
j_call: TRBJ1-6; d_call: .; v_call: TRBV6-5; clone_size: .; cdr3_nt: TGTGCCAGCAGTTACGAAGGAAGGGGTAATTCACCCCTCCACTTT; cdr3_aa: CASSYEGRGNSPLHF
j_call: TRBJ2-5; d_call: TRBD2; v_call: TRBV7-9; clone_size: .; cdr3_nt: TGTGCCAGCACCGCGGGGGGACTAGCGGGAGGCCAAGAGACCCAGTACTTC; cdr3_aa: CASTAGGLAGGQETQYF
j_call: TRBJ2-1; d_call: .; v_call: TRBV7-2; clone_size: once; cdr3_nt: TGTGCCAGCAGCCCTACTCGCAATGAGCAGTTCTTC; cdr3_aa: CASSPTRNEQFF
j_call: TRBJ2-5; d_call: TRBD2; v_call: TRBV7-3; clone_size: .; cdr3_nt: TGTGCCAGCAGCCCAGGACTAGCGGGGGAAGAGACCCAGTACTTC; cdr3_aa: CASSPGLAGEETQYF
j_call: TRBJ1-2; d_call: .; v_call: TRBV30; clone_size: .; cdr3_nt: TGTGCCTGGACGGCGGGGTTTGGATATGGCTACACCTTC; cdr3_aa: CAWTAGFGYGYTF
j_call: TRBJ2-7; d_call: TRBD1; v_call: TRBV5-1; clone_size: .; cdr3_nt: TGCGCCAGCAGCTTGGGTGTTATAGGGACAGGAGTATACGAGCAGTACTTC; cdr3_aa: CASSLGVIGTGVYEQYF
j_call: TRBJ2-7; d_call: TRBD1; v_call: TRBV10-1; clone_size: .; cdr3_nt: TGCGCCAGCAGTGAGTTACAAACAGGGGCCCTTCGGGTGACGGAGCAGTACTTC; cdr3_aa: CASSELQTGALRVTEQYF
j_call: TRBJ2-7; d_call: .; v_call: TRBV11-1; clone_size: few; cdr3_nt: TGTGCCAGCAGCCGTCGACTAGACTACGAGCAGTACTTC; cdr3_aa: CASSRRLDYEQYF
j_call: TRBJ2-7; d_call: .; v_call: TRBV4-3; clone_size: .; cdr3_nt: TGCGCCAGCAGCCAAGACAGGGTAACCTACGAGCAGTACTTC; cdr3_aa: CASSQDRVTYEQYF
j_call: TRBJ1-5; d_call: TRBD1; v_call: TRBV5-8; clone_size: once; cdr3_nt: TGTGCCAGCAGCTCGAGGACAGGGGGCGATTCTGGCAATCAGCCCCAGCATTTT; cdr3_aa: CASSSRTGGDSGNQPQHF
j_call: TRBJ2-7; d_call: TRBD2; v_call: TRBV13; clone_size: .; cdr3_nt: TGTGCCAGCGGCATTAGACTAGCGAGCTCCTACGAGCAGTACTTC; cdr3_aa: CASGIRLASSYEQYF
j_call: TRBJ2-1; d_call: TRBD2; v_call: TRBV6-4; clone_size: .; cdr3_nt: TGTGCCAGCAGTGCAGGGCGGGAGGTGACTGAGCAGTTCTTC; cdr3_aa: CASSAGREVTEQFF
j_call: TRBJ1-4; d_call: TRBD1; v_call: TRBV7-9; clone_size: few; cdr3_nt: TGTGCCAGCAGCCTGGACAGGGGTAGGGAAAAACTGTTTTTT; cdr3_aa: CASSLDRGREKLFF
j_call: TRBJ2-7; d_call: .; v_call: TRBV30; clone_size: .; cdr3_nt: TGTGCCTGGAGTAAGGGGCAGAAGCCTGCCTACGAGCAGTACTTC; cdr3_aa: CAWSKGQKPAYEQYF
j_call: TRBJ1-5; d_call: TRBD1; v_call: TRBV25-1; clone_size: .; cdr3_nt: TGTGCCAGCAGTGAATCCATCCCCGGGACAGATAATCAGCCCCAGCATTTT; cdr3_aa: CASSESIPGTDNQPQHF
j_call: TRBJ2-7; d_call: TRBD2; v_call: TRBV5-6; clone_size: .; cdr3_nt: TGTGCCAGCAGCTTGTCGGGACTAGCGGGAGTTATAGTGGACGAGCAGTACTTC; cdr3_aa: CASSLSGLAGVIVDEQYF
j_call: TRBJ2-3; d_call: .; v_call: TRBV5-8; clone_size: .; cdr3_nt: TGTGCCAGCAGCTTAGGGGGATATAGCACAGATACGCAGTATTTT; cdr3_aa: CASSLGGYSTDTQYF
j_call: TRBJ1-1; d_call: .; v_call: TRBV5-4; clone_size: .; cdr3_nt: TGTGCCTCTCATCGTAGGGGGATTGAAGGGTCTGAAGCTTTCTTT; cdr3_aa: CASHRRGIEGSEAFF
j_call: TRBJ1-3; d_call: .; v_call: TRBV5-6; clone_size: once; cdr3_nt: TGTGCCAGCAGCCCAGGACTTCCCCGAGGAAACACCATATATTTT; cdr3_aa: CASSPGLPRGNTIYF
j_call: TRBJ2-3; d_call: TRBD2; v_call: TRBV7-8; clone_size: once; cdr3_nt: TGTGCCAGCAAGGTACTAGCGGGCGCGGATACGCAGTATTTT; cdr3_aa: CASKVLAGADTQYF
j_call: TRBJ2-1; d_call: TRBD2; v_call: TRBV27; clone_size: .; cdr3_nt: TGTGCCAGCAGTTTATCGAGACTAGCGGAGCAGTTCTTC; cdr3_aa: CASSLSRLAEQFF
j_call: TRBJ1-6; d_call: TRBD1; v_call: TRBV27; clone_size: .; cdr3_nt: TGTGCCAGCAGTTTATTTCGGACAGGGAGCTCCTATAATTCACCCCTCCACTTT; cdr3_aa: CASSLFRTGSSYNSPLHF